One and the same sample provided the 10 T cell receptor beta chains below, sequenced in a study of T cell responses to AZD1222 COVID-19 vaccine. TCRdb's table, derived via immunoSEQ multiplex PCR, lists solely in-frame clones and lacks some. The table has 150,000 to 200,000 clones, more than 80% seen once. Sequenced material: peripheral blood, taken 28 days after the second dose of the MenACWY control vaccine. The source is an adult who received the MenACWY meningococcal vaccine as a control.

J is TRBJ1-2 and V is TRBV29-1; D remains unclear. The V and J ends lost 4 bases and 2 bases respectively, with 17 bases between them. In germline, CDR1 is SQVTM, CDR2 ANQGSEA. There are 15 residues in the CDR3. The CDR3 loop reads CSVVWTANPNYGYTF. The CDR3 nucleotides read TGCAGCGTTGTATGGACGGCCAACCCCAACTATGGCTACACCTTC.

CDR3 sequence (DNA): TGTGCCAGCAGTTACAAGACATCTTGGGGCCCCACTGAAGCTTTCTTT. It specifies CASSYKTSWGPTEAFF. The rearrangement links TRBV6-5 to TRBJ1-1; TRBD1 might be the D (5 bases). This CDR3 is built from 16 residues. Trimming left V 2 bases short and J 4 bases short, with 17 bases between. Germline loops: CDR1 MNHEY, CDR2 SVGAGI.

The chain uses TRBV15 and TRBJ2-7; TRBD2 matches 14 bases. CDR1 is LNHNV, CDR2 YYDKDF, per germline (reference sequence). CDR3 length: 18 residues. The V and J ends lost 1 base and 0 bases, in that order; junction bases with no gene match: 5. This CDR3 reads CATSRVTGTSGSSYEQYF. The CDR3 bases are TGTGCCACCAGCAGAGTTACCGGGACTAGCGGGAGCTCCTACGAGCAGTACTTC.

This rearrangement joins TRBV29-1 to TRBJ1-2; D gene unclear. CDR1 SQVTM and CDR2 ANQGSEA come from the germline V gene. The CDR3 has 12 amino acids. V was cut by 4 bases and J by 4 bases, with 10 bases left in between. The CDR3 here is CSVAERGYGYTF. The CDR3 DNA sequence: TGCAGCGTTGCTGAACGGGGCTATGGCTACACCTTC.

This rearrangement joins TRBV30 to TRBJ1-6; a possible D gene is TRBD1 (5 bases). CDR3 length: 14 amino acids. The ends were cut back, 2 bases at V and 7 bases at J, with 12 bases in the middle. The germline V gene has CDR1 GTSNPN and CDR2 SVGIG (reference sequence). As DNA, the CDR3 is TGTGCCTGGAGTCTGGCCAGGGAGAATTCACCCCTCCACTTT. Translation gives CAWSLARENSPLHF.

CDR3 nucleotides: TGCGCCAGCAGTGAGATAGCGGGGTCCAGCGAGTTCTTC. It codes for CASSEIAGSSEFF. The chain is built from TRBV10-1 and TRBJ2-1; 8 bases line up with TRBD2. V shed 2 bases and J 14 bases; nucleotides not matched to a gene: 8. Germline V gene lookup returns CDR1 WNHNN and CDR2 SYGVQD (reference sequence). The length of the CDR3 is 13 residues.

Only one count was recorded for this clone. The V and J genes are TRBV3-1 (or the pseudogene TRBV3-2) and TRBJ2-1; D ambiguous. The V and J ends lost 1 base and 2 bases respectively, with 9 bases between them. Germline CDR1 reads LGHDT; CDR2 reads YNNKEL (reference sequence). The CDR3 runs to 15 residues. The CDR3: CASSQVAGAYNEQFF. The DNA of the CDR3 is TGTGCCAGCAGCCAAGTAGCCGGAGCCTACAATGAGCAGTTCTTC.

This chain links TRBV14 with TRBJ2-7; weak D call: TRBD2 (6 bases). V lost 5 bases and J 5 bases, leaving 13 bases between the germline ends. CDR1 is SGHDN and CDR2 is FVKESK in the germline V gene. The CDR3 has 13 residues. CDR3 bases: TGTGCCAGCAGCGCCGGGAGTTCCCACGAGCAGTACTTC. Translated: CASSAGSSHEQYF.

This clone was picked up one time. The chain recombines TRBV15 with TRBJ1-3; D is ambiguous. The germline gives CDR1 LNHNV, CDR2 YYDKDF (reference sequence). The V gene lost 3 bases and the J gene lost 0 bases, with 12 bases spanning the gap. CDR3 length: 16 amino acids. The CDR3 region is CATSSSLSPSGNTIYF. The CDR3 DNA follows: TGTGCCACCAGCAGCAGCCTGTCTCCCTCTGGAAACACCATATATTTT.

V and J are TRBV28 and TRBJ2-5, with TRBD1 matching over 7 bases. This CDR3 spans 15 amino acids. Germline V gene lookup returns CDR1 MDHEN and CDR2 SYDVKM. V was clipped by 6 bases and J by 5 bases; unmatched bases: 12. CDR3 DNA sequence: TGTGCCAGCAGAACAGGGGACGGTCGTTTGGAGACCCAGTACTTC. This encodes CASRTGDGRLETQYF.